This TCR beta chain was captured by sequencing in a study of T cell changes during pregnancy in multiple sclerosis. CDR3 length: 14 amino acids. From germline, CDR1 is LNHDA and CDR2 SQIVND (reference sequence). Germline trimming cut 10 bases from V and 5 bases from J; bases unmatched to any gene: 9. Profiling relied on immunoSEQ multiplex PCR, and the TCRdb table lists in-frame clones only, not all of them. The sample shows fewer than 80,000 clones, roughly nine tenths of them seen only once. The V gene is TRBV19, the J gene TRBJ1-1; 11 bases line up with TRBD1. The sequencing here drew on CD4+ T cells from peripheral blood mononuclear cells, taken in the third trimester of pregnancy. The clonotype comes from a female donor in good health, enrolled as a control in a pregnancy study. For the CDR3, the DNA is TGTGCCATCGGACAGGGGGCGAGAGGAACTGAAGCTTTCTTT. Encoded protein: CAIGQGARGTEAFF.